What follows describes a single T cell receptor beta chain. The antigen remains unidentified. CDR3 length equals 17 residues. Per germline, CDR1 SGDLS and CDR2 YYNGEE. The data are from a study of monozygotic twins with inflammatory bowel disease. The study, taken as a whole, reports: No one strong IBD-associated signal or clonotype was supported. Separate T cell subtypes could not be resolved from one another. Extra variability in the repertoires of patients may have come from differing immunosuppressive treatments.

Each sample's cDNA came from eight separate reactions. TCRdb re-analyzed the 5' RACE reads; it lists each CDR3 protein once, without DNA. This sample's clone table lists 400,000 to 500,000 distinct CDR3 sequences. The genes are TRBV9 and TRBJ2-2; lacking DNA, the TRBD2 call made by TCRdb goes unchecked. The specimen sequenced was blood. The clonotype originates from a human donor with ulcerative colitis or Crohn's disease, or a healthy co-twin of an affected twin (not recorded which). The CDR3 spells CASSTPSGRANTGELFF.